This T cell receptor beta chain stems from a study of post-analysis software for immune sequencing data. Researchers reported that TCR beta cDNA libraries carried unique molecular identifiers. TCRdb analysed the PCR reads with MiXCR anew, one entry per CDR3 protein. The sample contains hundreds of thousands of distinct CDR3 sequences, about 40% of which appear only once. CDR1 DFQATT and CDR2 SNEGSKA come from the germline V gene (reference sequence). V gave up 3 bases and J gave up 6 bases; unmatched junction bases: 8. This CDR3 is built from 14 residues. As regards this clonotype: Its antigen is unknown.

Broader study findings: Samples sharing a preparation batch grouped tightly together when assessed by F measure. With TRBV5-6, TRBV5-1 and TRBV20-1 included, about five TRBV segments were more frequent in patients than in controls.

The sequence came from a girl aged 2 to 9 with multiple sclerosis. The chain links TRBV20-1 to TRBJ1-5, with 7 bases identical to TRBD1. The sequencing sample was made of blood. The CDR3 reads CSASHTGVGQPQHF. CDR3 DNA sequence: TGCAGTGCTAGTCACACAGGGGTCGGTCAGCCCCAGCATTTT.